This T cell receptor beta chain was captured in a study of regulatory T cells in long-lasting Graves disease. Overall study findings and caveats: Relative to new patients (roughly 950), persistent patients exhibited greater sharing of public clonotypes (around 3,000). TRBV28, TRBJ1-2 and TRBJ2-5 emerged as the favored segments in persistent disease.

Germline CDR1 and CDR2: LNHDA and SQIVND (reference sequence). This CDR3 region has 16 residues. Germline trimming cut 4 bases from V and 2 bases from J; bases unmatched to any gene: 5. On this clonotype: Antigen unknown.

Time point defined: newly diagnosed GD, antithyroid drugs for less than 3 months. Researchers made the TCR library from RNA that was extracted from PBMCs. The TCR beta library used iRepertoire HTBI primers with Arm-PCR amplification of CDR3. TCRdb itself ran the multiplex PCR reads through MiXCR, one entry per CDR3 protein. This table holds hundreds of thousands of distinct CDR3 sequences, more than 15% found once. This sample also belongs to another study, concerning T cells in Graves' hyperthyroidism and ophthalmopathy. That investigation notes: Uncontrolled infection, other autoimmune disease, pregnancy or lactation excluded patients. Initially, a first-round RT-PCR of the TCR CDR3 employed the HTBI primer set.

The specimen was peripheral blood mononuclear cells (PBMCs), collected at new diagnosis, from a patient treated with antithyroid drugs. The source is a woman aged 35 to 60 with Graves disease. This sequence joins TRBV19 and TRBJ2-6; 7 nucleotides agree with TRBD1. The CDR3 reads CASSKGQGAGANVLTF. CDR3 DNA: TGTGCCAGTAGTAAAGGGCAGGGGGCTGGGGCCAACGTCCTGACTTTC.